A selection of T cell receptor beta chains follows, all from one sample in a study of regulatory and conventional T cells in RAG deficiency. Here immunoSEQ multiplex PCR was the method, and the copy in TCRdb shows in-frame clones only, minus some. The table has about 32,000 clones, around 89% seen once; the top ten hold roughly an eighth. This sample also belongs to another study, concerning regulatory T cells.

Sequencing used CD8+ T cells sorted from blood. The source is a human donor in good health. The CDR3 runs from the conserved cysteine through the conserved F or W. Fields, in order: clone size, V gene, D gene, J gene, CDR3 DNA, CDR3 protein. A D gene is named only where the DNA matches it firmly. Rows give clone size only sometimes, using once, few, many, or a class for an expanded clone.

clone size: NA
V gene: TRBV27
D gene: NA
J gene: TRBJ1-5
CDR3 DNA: TGTGCCAGCAGCGATTTGGGTAGCAATCAGCCCCAGCATTTT
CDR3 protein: CASSDLGSNQPQHF

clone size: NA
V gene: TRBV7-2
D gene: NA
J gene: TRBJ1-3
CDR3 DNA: TGTGCCAGCAGCGCGGGACTCGCGAGCTCTGGAAACACCATATATTTT
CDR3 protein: CASSAGLASSGNTIYF

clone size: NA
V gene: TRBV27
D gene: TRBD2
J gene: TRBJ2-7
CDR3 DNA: TGTGCCAGCAGTTCATGGGCTCTGACTAGCGGGCTTCGCTACGAGCAGTACTTC
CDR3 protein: CASSSWALTSGLRYEQYF

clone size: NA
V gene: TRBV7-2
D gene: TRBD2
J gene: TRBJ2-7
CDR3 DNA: TGTGCCAGCAGCTTATGGGCGGGGAGGGAGATCGACGAGCAGTACTTC
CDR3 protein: CASSLWAGREIDEQYF

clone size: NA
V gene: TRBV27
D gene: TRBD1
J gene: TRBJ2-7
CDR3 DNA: TGTGCCAGCAGTCCGCTCACCGGGACAGGGACCCACGAGCAGTACTTC
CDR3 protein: CASSPLTGTGTHEQYF

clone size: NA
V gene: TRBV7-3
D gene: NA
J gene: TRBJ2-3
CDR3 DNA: TGTGCCAGCAGCCCAGGGATAGTCACAGATACGCAGTATTTT
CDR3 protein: CASSPGIVTDTQYF

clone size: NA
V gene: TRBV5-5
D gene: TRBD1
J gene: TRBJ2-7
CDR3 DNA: TGTGCCAGCAGCTTGAGTGGACAGGGGGCTTACGAGCAGTACTTC
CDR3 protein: CASSLSGQGAYEQYF

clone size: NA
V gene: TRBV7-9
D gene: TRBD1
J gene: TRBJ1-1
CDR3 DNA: TGTGCCAGCAGCGCCCGGACAGGGGTATCGTGGACTGAAGCTTTCTTT
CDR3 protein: CASSARTGVSWTEAFF

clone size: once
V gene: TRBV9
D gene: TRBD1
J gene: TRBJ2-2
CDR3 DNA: TGTGCCAGCAGCGGACGGACAGGGCCGGGCACCGGGGAGCTGTTTTTT
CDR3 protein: CASSGRTGPGTGELFF

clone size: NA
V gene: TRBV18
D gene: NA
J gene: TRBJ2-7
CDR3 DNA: TGTGCCAGCTCACCAATTGAGAACGAGCAGTACTTC
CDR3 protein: CASSPIENEQYF

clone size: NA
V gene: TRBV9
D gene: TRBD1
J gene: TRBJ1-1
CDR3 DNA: TGTGCCAGCAGCGTAGGCGGACAGGGGGCGCAGAGCACTGAAGCTTTCTTT
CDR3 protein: CASSVGGQGAQSTEAFF

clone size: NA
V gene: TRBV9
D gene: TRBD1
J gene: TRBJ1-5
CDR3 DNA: TGTGCCAGCAGCCCACCGAACAGGACAGGGTCAGGGCCCCAGCATTTT
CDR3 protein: CASSPPNRTGSGPQHF

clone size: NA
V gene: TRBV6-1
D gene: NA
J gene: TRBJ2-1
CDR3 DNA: TGTGCCAGCAGGGAACAGGGCGATGAGCAGTTCTTC
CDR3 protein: CASREQGDEQFF

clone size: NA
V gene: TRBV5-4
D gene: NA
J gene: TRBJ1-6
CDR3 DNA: TGTGCCAGCAGCTTGGTGACCTCGGGGTCACCCCTCCACTTT
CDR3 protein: CASSLVTSGSPLHF